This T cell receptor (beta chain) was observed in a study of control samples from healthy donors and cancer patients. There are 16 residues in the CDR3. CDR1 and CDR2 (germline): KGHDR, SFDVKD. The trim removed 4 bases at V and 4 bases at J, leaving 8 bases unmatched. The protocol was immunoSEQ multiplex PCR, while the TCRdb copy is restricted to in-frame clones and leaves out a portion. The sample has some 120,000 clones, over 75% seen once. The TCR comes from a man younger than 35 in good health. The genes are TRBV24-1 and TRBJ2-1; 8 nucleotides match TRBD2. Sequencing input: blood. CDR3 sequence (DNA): TGTGCCACCAGTGAACGTCCGGGAGGGGGATACAATGAGCAGTTCTTC. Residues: CATSERPGGGYNEQFF.